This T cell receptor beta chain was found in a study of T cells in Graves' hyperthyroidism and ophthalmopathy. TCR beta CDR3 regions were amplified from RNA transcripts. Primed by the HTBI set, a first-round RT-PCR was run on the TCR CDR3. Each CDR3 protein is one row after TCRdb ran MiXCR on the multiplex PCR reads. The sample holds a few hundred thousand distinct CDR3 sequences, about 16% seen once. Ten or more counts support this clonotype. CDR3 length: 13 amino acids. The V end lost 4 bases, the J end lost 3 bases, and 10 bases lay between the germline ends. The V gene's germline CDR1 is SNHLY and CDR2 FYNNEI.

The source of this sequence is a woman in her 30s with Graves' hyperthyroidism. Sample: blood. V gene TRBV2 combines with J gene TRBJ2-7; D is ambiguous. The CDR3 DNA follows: TGTGCCAGCAGTGTCCTGAAGGACTACGAGCAGTACTTC. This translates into CASSVLKDYEQYF.